This T cell receptor beta chain emerged from a study of T cell responses to AZD1222 COVID-19 vaccine (dated by TCRdb to the early 2020s). About the full investigation: A total of 230 to 250 trial participants underwent TCR sequencing, of whom some 210 received two doses of AZD1222 and approximately 25 received two doses of the MenACWY control vaccine. Trial participants were enrolled into age subgroups of 18-55, 56-69 and 70-plus years, which contained 148, 28 and 57 TCR-sequenced participants, respectively. Results and caveats for the whole study, not just this receptor: The 56-69-year group was small, and its depth increase did not reach significance, likely because of low power. Conclusions about previously exposed vaccinees are limited, since just a handful of AZD1222 recipients were seropositive for SARS-CoV-2 at baseline. The vaccine-associated CD4 TCRs covered the entire spike protein, and the dominant responses fell in regions 160-218 and 743-854. Reportedly, close to half of the unique spike-specific TCRs recognized epitopes lying outside the regions that are mutated in the B.1.351 and B.1.1.7 variants. Participants were mostly white British and included more females than males, and it was suggested by the authors that clonal diversity may have been underestimated. After two AZD1222 doses, spike-specific TCR breadth and depth were significantly higher than at day 0 and than in MenACWY recipients. Because no day 14 peak-response samples were available, the repertoires could be characterized only after the peak T cell response.

To note about this clone: It lacks a known antigen. No base qualities exist here, and no much larger clone lies one base off it.

Trimming at the junction amounts to 8 bases on V and 3 bases on J, and the germline ends lie 16 bases apart. From its cysteine to its phenylalanine, the CDR3 spans 14 amino acids. Of the read, only the CDR3 DNA is kept; its 42 bases are in frame from base 1. From a lookup of the germline V gene (reference sequence), CDR1 and CDR2 are MNHEY and SMNVEV. Interpreted using the paper, the time point label stands for: about 28 days (+/-7) after the second vaccine dose. The sample's treatment or condition, from its label and the paper: meningococcal conjugate vaccine given as trial control. Vaccinee samples were obtained from the UK trials COV001 and COV002, which included a single-blind randomized controlled phase 2/3 trial of AZD1222 (ChAdOx1 nCoV-19) in healthy adults. For TCRbeta chain sequencing, PBMC samples from trial participants were taken at day 0 and at day 28 after the second dose. The CDR3 regions of human TCRbeta chains were analyzed by immunosequencing. The paper's processing steps were these. TCRs in the repertoires were matched against a reference library of SARS-CoV-2-specific TCRs that had been generated with the MIRA antigen-specificity platform. Breadth was defined as the fraction of unique TCRs that were SARS-CoV-2-associated, and depth was defined as the fraction of total T cells that were SARS-CoV-2-associated. Using the MIRA data, each spike-specific TCR was assigned both to the spike region to which the TCR was reactive and to a CD4 or CD8 class. Log10-transformed breadth and depth values were compared by one-way ANOVA with Sidak's multiple comparisons tests. The table comes from immuneACCESS by way of TCRdb, which keeps in-frame sequences with V and J called. Part of the clones is missing from these tables; in studies checked, under half for an unresolved V gene and the rest for unknown reasons. V and J calls and clone size follow that table, whereas D and trimming were derived from the DNA. The sample profile shows under 200,000 clones; approximately 94% of them were found once. The ten largest clones add up to about 3.5% of the sample.

This sequence was found in an adult who received the MenACWY meningococcal vaccine as a control. This chain joins TRBV27 to TRBJ2-5; the D gene may be TRBD1 or TRBD2, since each aligns over 5 bases. The input for sequencing was peripheral blood, taken 28 days after the second dose of the MenACWY control vaccine. The DNA reads TGTGCCAGCTCGAGACCCGGGGCTAAAGAGACCCAGTACTTC. Translation gives CASSRPGAKETQYF.